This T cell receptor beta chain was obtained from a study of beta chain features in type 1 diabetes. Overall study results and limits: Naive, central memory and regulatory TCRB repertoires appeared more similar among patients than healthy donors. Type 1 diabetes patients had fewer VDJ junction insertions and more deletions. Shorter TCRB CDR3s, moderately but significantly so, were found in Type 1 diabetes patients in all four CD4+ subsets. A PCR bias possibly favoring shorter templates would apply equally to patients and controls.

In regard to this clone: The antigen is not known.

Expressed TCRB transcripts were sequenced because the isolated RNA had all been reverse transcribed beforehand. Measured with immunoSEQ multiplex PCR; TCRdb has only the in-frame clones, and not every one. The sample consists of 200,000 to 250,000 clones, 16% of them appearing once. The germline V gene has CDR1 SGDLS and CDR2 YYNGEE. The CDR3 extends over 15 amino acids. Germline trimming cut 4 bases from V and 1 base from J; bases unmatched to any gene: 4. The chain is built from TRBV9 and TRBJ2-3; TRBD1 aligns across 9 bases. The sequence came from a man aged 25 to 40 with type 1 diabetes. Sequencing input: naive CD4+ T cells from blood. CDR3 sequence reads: CASSSRQGGTDTQYF. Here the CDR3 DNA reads TGTGCCAGCAGCTCCCGACAGGGGGGCACAGATACGCAGTATTTT.